What follows are 25 T cell receptor beta chains derived from one specimen sequenced in a study of metastatic and nonmetastatic thyroid tumors. The entire patient cohort was treatment-naive prior to thyroid surgery. TCRdb re-analyzed the PCR reads using MiXCR. The sample yields around 25,000 clones, more than 25% seen once. Material for sequencing was blood. Receptor source: a male donor with papillary thyroid cancer or a benign thyroid nodule (not recorded which). Some clones in this sample may be carry-over from other donors' samples.

This clone was recorded at least ten times. The J gene is TRBJ2-1, the V gene TRBV12-3 or TRBV12-4, with D possibly TRBD2 on 5 matching bases. Trimming cost V 3 bases and J 7 bases, with 16 bases left between them. The CDR3 spans 15 residues. The CDR3 nucleotides are TGTGCCAGCAGTTTGTCAGCGAGGGAGACAAATGAGCAGTTCTTC. Translated: CASSLSARETNEQFF.

To note about this clone: No conserved phenylalanine or tryptophan is present at the end of the CDR3, so a read error is the likely explanation. V gene TRBV20-1 combines with J gene TRBJ1-4, with unresolved D. V lost 5 bases to trimming and J lost 2 bases, with 9 bases between them. CDR3 length: 13 amino acids. Germline values: CDR1 DFQATT, CDR2 SNEGSKA (reference sequence). The CDR3 DNA sequence: TGCAGTGCTCGACCTCAGACTAATGAAAAACTGTTTTGT. Translating it yields CSARPQTNEKLFC.

This clone was counted between two and nine times. The V and J genes are TRBV12-3 or TRBV12-4 and TRBJ2-7; TRBD2 is a possible D gene (5 bases). CDR3 length: 16 residues. V was pared by 1 base and J by 1 base, with 14 bases between. The CDR3, as DNA: TGTGCCAGCAGTTTAGTGTCAGGCCCGGGGTCCTACGAGCAGTACTTC. Its protein is CASSLVSGPGSYEQYF.

In its sample, this clone was seen a few times. The rearrangement links TRBV6-1 to TRBJ2-5, with TRBD1 matching 7 bases. J lost 3 bases, V lost 6 bases, and 7 bases had no gene match. The germline V gene has CDR1 MNHNS and CDR2 SASEGT. The CDR3 spans 14 residues. CDR3 coding DNA: TGTGCCAGCAGCCCCGGTACAGGGGAAGAGACCCAGTACTTC. It yields the protein CASSPGTGEETQYF.

This clone was counted many times. The chain joins TRBV5-1 to TRBJ2-7, with 9 nucleotides matching TRBD2. The ends lost 4 bases at V and 4 bases at J; junction bases unmatched: 9. Germline CDR1 SGHRS, CDR2 YFSETQ. The CDR3 runs to 15 residues. CDR3 sequence: CASSLNSGSTYEQYF. The CDR3 DNA reads as TGCGCCAGCAGCCTAAATAGCGGGAGCACGTACGAGCAGTACTTC.

This clone was detected many times. The J gene is TRBJ2-1, the V gene TRBV5-1; a weak D match, TRBD2 (6 bases). The CDR3 runs 13 residues. The germline V gene encodes CDR1 SGHRS and CDR2 YFSETQ. The V and J ends lost 0 bases and 7 bases respectively, with 8 bases between them. The CDR3 DNA follows: TGCGCCAGCAGCTTGGGTCTAGCGAATGAGCAGTTCTTC. It yields the protein CASSLGLANEQFF.

In its sample, this clone was seen many times. The chain recombines TRBV18 with TRBJ1-1; no definite D call. This CDR3 is 12 amino acids long. CDR1 and CDR2 (germline): KGHSH, LQKENI. Trimming stripped 5 bases from V and 1 base from J, with 5 bases between. CDR3 in amino acids: CASSKPNTEAFF. The CDR3 nucleotides are TGTGCCAGCTCAAAGCCGAACACTGAAGCTTTCTTT.

In its sample, this clone was seen a few times. V and J are TRBV19 and TRBJ1-2; the D is unclear. This CDR3 region has 13 residues. V was shortened by 5 bases and J by 4 bases, with 11 bases between the two germline ends. CDR1 LNHDA and CDR2 SQIVND come from the germline V gene (reference sequence). CDR3 DNA sequence: TGTGCCAGTAGTCAAGACTTGGGCTATGGCTACACCTTC. Amino acid sequence: CASSQDLGYGYTF.

V is TRBV6-2 or TRBV6-3 and J is TRBJ2-7; TRBD1 aligns across 7 bases. From germline, CDR1 is MNHEY and CDR2 SVGEGT. This CDR3 has 17 residues. V shed 1 base and J 6 bases; nucleotides not matched to a gene: 15. The DNA of the CDR3 is TGTGCCAGCAGTTACTTCCCACAGGGGTCTTATCCGGCCGAGCAGTACTTC. Translating it yields CASSYFPQGSYPAEQYF.

This clone was observed at least ten times. The J gene is TRBJ2-2, the V gene TRBV3-1, with 8 bases identical to TRBD2. The trim removed 4 bases at V and 7 bases at J, leaving 2 bases unmatched. Germline V CDR1 and CDR2: LGHDT, YNNKEL (reference sequence). The CDR3 is 13 residues long. The CDR3 region is CASSPGGGGELFF. Written as DNA, the CDR3 is TGTGCCAGCAGCCCCGGGGGGGGCGGGGAGCTGTTTTTT.

This chain links TRBV6-1 with TRBJ2-1; TRBD2 aligns across 10 bases. This CDR3 is built from 15 residues. Germline-derived CDR1 and CDR2 are MNHNS and SASEGT. The trim removed 5 bases at V and 7 bases at J, leaving 8 bases unmatched. As DNA, the CDR3 is TGTGCCAGCAGTCCTAGCGGGAGAGGTGGAAATGAGCAGTTCTTC. Amino acid sequence: CASSPSGRGGNEQFF.

This clone showed up many times. The chain combines TRBV6-1 with TRBJ1-5; maybe TRBD1 (5 bases). The germline gives CDR1 MNHNS, CDR2 SASEGT. CDR3 length equals 12 residues. V gave up 7 bases and J gave up 4 bases, with 8 bases separating them. CDR3 nucleotides: TGTGCCAGCATGGGGGGAAATCAGCCCCAGCATTTT. As protein: CASMGGNQPQHF.

Comment on this clone: The CDR3 ends on some other residue instead of the conserved phenylalanine or tryptophan, so this is likely a read error. The genes are TRBV5-1 and TRBJ2-6; the D is unclear. With 3 bases removed from V and 15 bases from J, the gap between germline ends came to 1 base. The CDR3 spans 8 residues. From germline, CDR1 is SGHRS and CDR2 YFSETQ. As DNA, the CDR3 is TGCGCCAGCAGCTCCCTGACTAGC. It is translated as CASSSLTS.

This clone was observed at least ten times. Other DNA sequences in this specimen translate into the identical CDR3. This chain links TRBV20-1 with TRBJ2-1; TRBD1 matches at 7 bases. Trimming cost V 3 bases and J 6 bases; bases outside gene matches: 8. CDR3 length: 14 amino acids. Germline lookup yields CDR1 DFQATT and CDR2 SNEGSKA (reference sequence). This CDR3 is CSASRDNRGNEQFF. The CDR3 nucleotides are TGCAGTGCTAGTAGAGATAACAGGGGCAATGAGCAGTTCTTC.

This chain links TRBV18 with TRBJ2-2; 9 positions agree with TRBD1. CDR1 and CDR2 (germline): KGHSH, LQKENI. Germline trimming cut 2 bases from V and 5 bases from J; bases unmatched to any gene: 3. This CDR3 is built from 15 residues. CDR3 amino acids: CASSPGTGLTGELFF. The CDR3 coding sequence is TGTGCCAGCTCACCAGGGACAGGGCTTACCGGGGAGCTGTTTTTT.

This clone was found many times. The chain couples TRBV20-1 to TRBJ1-3; tentatively, D is TRBD1 (5 bases). Trimming removed 3 bases at V and 0 bases at J, with 15 bases between. The CDR3 length is 16 residues. CDR1 DFQATT and CDR2 SNEGSKA come from the germline V gene (reference sequence). CDR3 residues: CSARGEGWTSGNTIYF. CDR3 nucleotide sequence: TGCAGTGCTAGGGGGGAGGGTTGGACCTCTGGAAACACCATATATTTT.

This chain's CDR3 is CASSPGNSPLHF. The CDR3 bases are TGTGCCAGCAGCCCAGGGAATTCACCCCTCCACTTT. The rearrangement links TRBV12-3 or TRBV12-4 to TRBJ1-6; TRBD1 is a possible D gene (5 bases). Between the trimmed V and J ends, which lost 6 bases and 7 bases, there was a span of 7 bases. CDR3 length: 12 residues.

In this sample, this clone is medium-sized. The chain carries TRBV6-5 and TRBJ1-1; D is ambiguous. The germline V gene encodes CDR1 MNHEY and CDR2 SVGAGI. The CDR3 consists of 13 residues. V gave up 2 bases and J gave up 4 bases, with 8 bases separating them. The CDR3 region is CASSYGEATEAFF. The CDR3 coding sequence is TGTGCCAGCAGTTACGGTGAGGCCACTGAAGCTTTCTTT.

In its sample, this clone was seen many times. CDR3 residues: CASSSHPGEGNTIYF. The CDR3 coding sequence is TGTGCCAGCAGCTCCCACCCGGGGGAAGGGAACACCATATATTTT. V gene TRBV5-5 combines with J gene TRBJ1-3, with a tentative D call TRBD1 (5 bases). Germline V gene data show CDR1 as SGHKS and CDR2 as YYEKEE (reference sequence). V lost 3 bases to trimming and J lost 7 bases, with 17 bases between them. The CDR3 length is 15 residues.

This clone was seen repeatedly, ten times or more. The gene calls are TRBV20-1 and TRBJ2-5; D possibly matches TRBD1 or TRBD2 (6 bases each). Trimming cost V 1 base and J 5 bases, with 17 bases left between them. The CDR3 has 15 residues. From germline, CDR1 is DFQATT and CDR2 SNEGSKA (reference sequence). Here the CDR3 reads CSARVGWRDMETQYF. Here the CDR3 DNA reads TGCAGTGCTAGAGTGGGCTGGCGGGACATGGAGACCCAGTACTTC.

The J gene is TRBJ1-5, the V gene TRBV27; D unresolved. This CDR3 is 15 amino acids long. The V gene lost 8 bases and the J gene lost 3 bases, with 17 bases spanning the gap. The germline CDR1 and CDR2 sequences are MNHEY and SMNVEV (reference sequence). CDR3 nucleotide sequence: TGTGCCAGCTCGTGGCAGCGTCGGGTCAATCAGCCCCAGCATTTT. Its protein is CASSWQRRVNQPQHF.

This clone was recorded many times. This chain connects TRBV4-1 to TRBJ2-3; D not resolved. This CDR3 is built from 14 residues. The V gene's germline CDR1 is MGHRA and CDR2 YSYEKL. The germline V and J ends were trimmed by 5 bases and 4 bases, with 13 bases remaining between them. The CDR3 DNA sequence: TGCGCCAGCAGCATACTCAGTCTCGCAGATACGCAGTATTTT. It yields the protein CASSILSLADTQYF.

This chain joins TRBV7-9 and TRBJ2-7; no clear D gene. V was clipped by 4 bases and J by 3 bases, with 7 bases between them. This CDR3 comprises 12 residues. Germline CDR1 SEHNR, CDR2 FQNEAQ (reference sequence). The CDR3 DNA reads TGTGCCAGCAGCTATCCCCTCTACGAGCAGTACTTC. It translates to CASSYPLYEQYF.

Comment on this clone: Given a much more abundant clone one base away, this may be a read error. The chain carries TRBV15 and TRBJ2-5; a weak D match, TRBD2 (6 bases). CDR3 length equals 14 residues. Germline loops: CDR1 LNHNV, CDR2 YYDKDF (reference sequence). CDR3 protein: CVTSREPAGETQYF. The CDR3 bases are TGTGTCACCAGCAGAGAACCAGCGGGAGAGACCCAGTACTTC. The whole variable domain, filled in from reference TRBV15 and TRBJ2-5, reads DAMVIQNPRYQVTQFGKPVTLSCSQTLNHNVMYWYQQKSSQAPKLLFHYYDKDFNNEADTPDNFQSRRPNTSFCFLDIRSPGLGDTAMYLCVTSREPAGETQYFGPGTRLLVL.

This clone appeared many times. The chain employs TRBV18 and TRBJ2-7; no definite D call. Germline-derived CDR1 and CDR2 are KGHSH and LQKENI. V lost 3 bases and J lost 3, with 12 bases in between. The CDR3 consists of 14 residues. This chain's CDR3 is CASSPNFRDYEQYF. For the CDR3, the DNA is TGTGCCAGCTCACCGAATTTCAGAGACTACGAGCAGTACTTC.